Shown below are 15 T cell receptor beta chains from a single sample sequenced in a study of T cell repertoires in cytomegalovirus infection. TCRdb re-called the reads with MiXCR, one entry per CDR3 protein. The sample includes roughly 200,000 distinct CDR3 sequences, 35% to 40% seen only once; the top ten take about 60%. For these TCRs, the target antigens are not known. The source was CD8+ T cells from cultured PBMCs, collected from culture after CMV antigen stimulation. Receptor source: a human donor in good health (CMV status not recorded). Some clones in this sample may be carry-over from other donors' samples.

This clonotype was detected only a few times. V gene TRBV12-3 or TRBV12-4 combines with J gene TRBJ1-5; D is perhaps TRBD1 (5 bases). With 0 bases removed from V and 3 bases from J, the gap between germline ends came to 9 bases. There are 15 residues in the CDR3. Here the CDR3 reads CASSLAETVNQPQHF. The CDR3 nucleotides are TGTGCCAGCAGTTTAGCGGAGACAGTCAATCAGCCCCAGCATTTT.

The table lists this clonotype with many counts. The chain employs TRBV6-1 and TRBJ2-6, with D unresolved. The germline V and J ends were trimmed by 6 bases and 1 base, with 13 bases remaining between them. Germline V gives CDR1 MNHNS, CDR2 SASEGT. The CDR3 loop spans 16 amino acids. The CDR3 loop is CASRGLGSSGANVLTF. CDR3 nucleotides: TGTGCCAGCAGGGGCCTGGGGTCGTCTGGGGCCAACGTCCTGACTTTC.

The rearrangement uses TRBV10-3 and TRBJ1-5; possible D gene TRBD1, 5 bases. V shed 10 bases and J shed 7 bases, with 17 bases lying between them. Germline V gene lookup returns CDR1 ENHRY and CDR2 SYGVKD. This CDR3 has 13 amino acids. The CDR3 DNA is TGTGCCACCGGGACTGCCGAGGCCCAGCCCCAGCATTTT. This sequence encodes CATGTAEAQPQHF.

The V gene is TRBV10-3, the J gene TRBJ2-1; 9 nucleotides agree with TRBD1. CDR3 size: 16 residues. Trimming at V came to 4 bases and at J to 7 bases, leaving 11 bases not matched to a gene. Germline values: CDR1 ENHRY, CDR2 SYGVKD. The CDR3 sequence is CAISGPGTGPGNEQFF. CDR3 coding DNA: TGTGCCATCAGTGGACCCGGGACAGGGCCGGGGAATGAGCAGTTCTTC.

In this sample, this clonotype turned up a few times. This chain links TRBV11-2 with TRBJ2-5; D is ambiguous. CDR1 and CDR2 (germline): SGHAT, FQNNGV. The CDR3 length is 15 residues. V shed 1 base and J shed 5 bases, with 14 bases lying between them. The CDR3 region is CASSLAMSGRETQYF. Written as DNA, the CDR3 is TGTGCCAGCAGCTTAGCGATGAGTGGTAGGGAGACCCAGTACTTC.

This clonotype was counted only a few times. J is TRBJ1-5 and V is TRBV15, with a tentative D call TRBD1 (5 bases). The V gene lost 0 bases and the J gene lost 0 bases, with 6 bases spanning the gap. This CDR3 is built from 15 residues. Germline CDR1 and CDR2: LNHNV and YYDKDF (reference sequence). The CDR3 nucleotides read TGTGCCACCAGCAGAGATAGGGGTAGCAATCAGCCCCAGCATTTT. As protein: CATSRDRGSNQPQHF.

This clonotype was counted between two and nine times. The J gene is TRBJ1-1, the V gene TRBV19; 8 nucleotides line up with TRBD1. V gave up 7 bases and J gave up 1 base; unmatched junction bases: 8. Germline CDR1 LNHDA, CDR2 SQIVND (reference sequence). CDR3 size: 15 residues. CDR3 nucleotide sequence: TGTGCCAGTACCATAGGGACAGGATCGAACACTGAAGCTTTCTTT. This codes for CASTIGTGSNTEAFF.

Only a few counts were recorded for this clonotype. This chain connects TRBV15 to TRBJ1-1, with unresolved D. Trimming removed 2 bases from V and 4 bases from J, with 14 bases in between. CDR1 and CDR2 (germline): LNHNV, YYDKDF (reference sequence). The CDR3 runs to 15 residues. As DNA, the CDR3 is TGTGCCACCAGCAGATCCTGGGAGGGAATCACTGAAGCTTTCTTT. Its protein product is CATSRSWEGITEAFF.

This clonotype appeared a few times. The chain employs TRBV6-6 and TRBJ2-5; D unresolved. Germline V gene data show CDR1 as MNHNY and CDR2 as SVGAGI (reference sequence). The CDR3 consists of 11 residues. Trimming pared 2 bases from V and 3 bases from J, leaving 1 base between. CDR3 nucleotides: TGTGCCAGCAGTTACAAAGAGACCCAGTACTTC. This sequence encodes CASSYKETQYF.

The chain recombines TRBV20-1 with TRBJ1-1; D unresolved. Germline CDR1 and CDR2: DFQATT and SNEGSKA (reference sequence). The V gene lost 4 bases and the J gene lost 0 bases, with 15 bases spanning the gap. The CDR3 has 15 amino acids. This CDR3 is CSAKGLSGMNTEAFF. CDR3 DNA sequence: TGCAGTGCTAAGGGTCTCTCGGGGATGAACACTGAAGCTTTCTTT.

This clonotype appeared many times. The chain is built from TRBV7-8 and TRBJ2-7; 15 bases are shared with TRBD2. This CDR3 contains 18 residues. The germline gives CDR1 SGHVS, CDR2 FQNEAQ. V was clipped by 2 bases and J by 6 bases; unmatched bases: 11. DNA of the CDR3: TGTGCCAGCAGCTTAATCCCGGGACTAGCGGGAGGCCCCCGCGAGCAGTACTTC. This encodes CASSLIPGLAGGPREQYF. The variable domain in full, completed from reference TRBV7-8 and TRBJ2-7, reads GAGVSQSPRYKVAKRGQDVALRCDPISGHVSLFWYQQALGQGPEFLTYFQNEAQLDKSGLPSDRFFAERPEGSVSTLKIQRTQQEDSAVYLCASSLIPGLAGGPREQYFGPGTRLTVT.

This clonotype occurred once. J is TRBJ2-7 and V is TRBV27; the D is unclear. This CDR3 has 16 residues. V was clipped by 5 bases and J by 2 bases, with 19 bases between them. Germline loops: CDR1 MNHEY, CDR2 SMNVEV (reference sequence). The CDR3 region has the DNA TGTGCCAGCAGTCTAAAGCCTCCGGAGAGTCCCTACGAGCAGTACTTC. Translation: CASSLKPPESPYEQYF.

This clonotype was seen a handful of times. The chain couples TRBV7-2 to TRBJ1-3; 8 bases line up with TRBD1. The junction had 15 bases not matched to a gene; V was cut back by 5 bases and J by 0 bases. CDR1 and CDR2 from the germline V gene are SGHTA and FQGNSA. The length of the CDR3 is 19 residues. CDR3 sequence (DNA): TGTGCCAGCAGCACCCCCCCGGGGACAGGTGATCTCTCTGGAAACACCATATATTTT. Translated, it gives CASSTPPGTGDLSGNTIYF.

This rearrangement joins TRBV7-2 to TRBJ2-3; D gene uncertain. The CDR3 is made up of 16 amino acids. V dropped 3 bases and J dropped 0 bases, with 13 bases sitting between them. Germline assignment: CDR1 SGHTA and CDR2 FQGNSA. The DNA for the CDR3 is TGTGCCAGCAGCTTTAACCTCCGCCCTAGCACAGATACGCAGTATTTT. It specifies CASSFNLRPSTDTQYF.

This clonotype was counted a few times. This chain links TRBV4-1 with TRBJ2-1; 10 positions agree with TRBD1. The CDR3 loop spans 15 amino acids. Unmatched junction bases numbered 5, after V lost 4 bases and J lost 5 bases. Per germline, CDR1 MGHRA and CDR2 YSYEKL. As DNA, the CDR3 is TGCGCCAGCAGCCTGGACAGGGGGATAAACAATGAGCAGTTCTTC. It codes for CASSLDRGINNEQFF.